This passage covers 18 T cell receptor beta chains from one sample sequenced in a study of cytomegalovirus exposure and HLA in healthy donors. Vbeta (60) and Jbeta (13) primers were used in the PCR. The table came from immunoSEQ multiplex PCR; TCRdb's copy has only in-frame clones and leaves some out. The sample consists of roughly 180,000 clones, 78% of them appearing once. The sample consisted of PBMCs. These receptors came from a woman in her twenties or thirties in good health and CMV-seropositive.

In its sample, this clone was seen a few times. This sequence joins TRBV5-6 and TRBJ2-3, with 7 bases aligning to TRBD2. The V segment lost 1 base and the J segment 2 bases; nucleotides outside the gene matches: 4. The CDR3 is 15 residues long. Germline loops: CDR1 SGHDT, CDR2 YYEEEE. The CDR3 is CASSLPAGYTDTQYF. In nucleotides, the CDR3 is TGTGCCAGCAGCTTGCCAGCGGGGTACACAGATACGCAGTATTTT.

The V call is TRBV28, the J call TRBJ2-7, with 8 bases identical to TRBD1. V was pared by 7 bases and J by 3 bases, with 8 bases of the junction left unmatched. The CDR3 spans 14 residues. CDR1 and CDR2 (germline): MDHEN, SYDVKM. DNA for the CDR3: TGTGCCAGCAACCCCGGACAGGGCGACTACGAGCAGTACTTC. Translation gives CASNPGQGDYEQYF.

The V and J genes are TRBV5-1 and TRBJ2-5, with D possibly TRBD1 on 5 matching bases. V was trimmed by 1 base and J by 1 base, leaving 11 bases between them. Germline V gene lookup returns CDR1 SGHRS and CDR2 YFSETQ. This CDR3 contains 15 residues. CDR3 sequence (DNA): TGCGCCAGCAGCTTGATGCAGGGATTCCAAGAGACCCAGTACTTC. Amino acids: CASSLMQGFQETQYF.

The chain is built from TRBV4-1 and TRBJ1-2; 7 bases map to TRBD1. The CDR3 sequence is 15 residues long. Germline CDR1 is MGHRA and CDR2 is YSYEKL. Germline trimming cut 3 bases from V and 8 bases from J; bases unmatched to any gene: 12. CDR3 DNA: TGCGCCAGCAGCCACGAGGGGGCAGGGGTTTTAGGCTACACCTTC. It codes for CASSHEGAGVLGYTF.

The J gene is TRBJ2-5, the V gene TRBV5-6, with D maybe TRBD2 (5 bases). The V gene lost 4 bases and the J gene lost 7 bases, with 17 bases spanning the gap. Germline V gene sequence: CDR1 SGHDT, CDR2 YYEEEE. This CDR3 is built from 14 residues. The CDR3 here is CASSPWTVVGTQYF. CDR3 sequence (DNA): TGTGCCAGCAGCCCCTGGACTGTCGTGGGGACCCAGTACTTC.

V usage is TRBV5-1 and J usage is TRBJ1-4; D might be TRBD1 (5 bases). Germline values: CDR1 SGHRS, CDR2 YFSETQ. Between the trimmed V and J ends, which lost 4 bases and 7 bases, there was a span of 20 bases. The CDR3 length is 16 residues. The CDR3 is CASSPVSGVQGEKLFF. The CDR3 DNA sequence: TGCGCCAGCAGCCCCGTATCGGGGGTACAAGGTGAAAAACTGTTTTTT.

The rearrangement joins TRBV5-1 to TRBJ2-5; TRBD1 agrees at 8 bases. There are 15 residues in the CDR3. Germline loops: CDR1 SGHRS, CDR2 YFSETQ. V shed 2 bases and J 5 bases; nucleotides not matched to a gene: 8. CDR3 sequence: CASSLVGQGGETQYF. DNA for the CDR3: TGCGCCAGCAGCTTAGTTGGACAGGGCGGGGAGACCCAGTACTTC.

A single count supports this clone. This rearrangement joins TRBV6-1 to TRBJ1-4; a possible D gene is TRBD1 (5 bases). V lost 6 bases to trimming and J lost 7 bases, with 12 bases between them. Germline V gives CDR1 MNHNS, CDR2 SASEGT. The CDR3 loop spans 13 amino acids. The CDR3 DNA follows: TGTGCCAGCAGCAGATTGGGGCGTGAAAAACTGTTTTTT. Its translation: CASSRLGREKLFF.

The chain recombines TRBV11-2 with TRBJ1-2; 8 bases line up with TRBD1. Trimming removed 3 bases from V and 8 bases from J; junction bases left unmatched: 2. This CDR3 has 12 residues. CDR1 is SGHAT and CDR2 is FQNNGV in the germline V gene. The CDR3 DNA reads as TGTGCCAGCAGCTTGGGGACAGGAGGCTACACCTTC. Its translation is CASSLGTGGYTF.

This chain joins TRBV5-1 and TRBJ1-4; no reliable D call. The CDR3 covers 17 residues. Looked up from germline, CDR1 is SGHRS and CDR2 is YFSETQ. Trimming took 0 bases from V and 0 from J, leaving 12 bases between them. The CDR3 loop reads CASSLGSGLSTNEKLFF. CDR3 DNA: TGCGCCAGCAGCTTGGGTAGCGGACTATCAACTAATGAAAAACTGTTTTTT. Full variable domain (remainder filled in from reference TRBV5-1 and TRBJ1-4): KAGVTQTPRYLIKTRGQQVTLSCSPISGHRSVSWYQQTPGQGLQFLFEYFSETQRNKGNFPGRFSGRQFSNSRSEMNVSTLELGDSALYLCASSLGSGLSTNEKLFFGSGTQLSVL.

The rearrangement links TRBV6-5 to TRBJ1-1, with unresolved D. Germline V gene lookup returns CDR1 MNHEY and CDR2 SVGAGI. Trimming pared 8 bases from V and 1 base from J, leaving 17 bases between. The CDR3 covers 15 residues. CDR3 loop: CASEMIAGTNTEAFF. For the CDR3, the DNA is TGTGCCAGCGAGATGATTGCAGGCACGAACACTGAAGCTTTCTTT.

The count of this clone is one. The chain links TRBV9 to TRBJ1-2; 8 bases are a match to TRBD1. CDR1 SGDLS and CDR2 YYNGEE come from the germline V gene. This CDR3 region has 16 residues. J gave up 8 bases and V 2 bases, and 14 bases lay outside the gene matches. CDR3 region: CASSVGAGGGREGYTF. The CDR3 DNA follows: TGTGCCAGCAGCGTTGGGGCAGGGGGCGGGAGGGAAGGCTACACCTTC. Together with reference TRBV9 and TRBJ1-2, the CDR3 gives the full variable domain: DSGVTQTPKHLITATGQRVTLRCSPRSGDLSVYWYQQSLDQGLQFLIQYYNGEERAKGNILERFSAQQFPDLHSELNLSSLELGDSALYFCASSVGAGGGREGYTFGSGTRLTVV.

The table lists this clone with a few counts. V gene TRBV19 combines with J gene TRBJ2-1; 9 bases are shared with TRBD1. The CDR3 is made up of 19 amino acids. Germline V gives CDR1 LNHDA, CDR2 SQIVND (reference sequence). J was trimmed by 1 base and V by 5 bases; bases with no gene match: 15. CDR3 nucleotides: TGTGCCAGTAGTCGACACCCGGCGAGCGGGACAGGGTCCTACAATGAGCAGTTCTTC. This encodes CASSRHPASGTGSYNEQFF.

The rearrangement links TRBV9 to TRBJ2-5; weak D call: TRBD1 (6 bases). The V end lost 0 bases, the J end lost 1 base, and 16 bases lay between the germline ends. There are 17 residues in the CDR3. Per germline, CDR1 SGDLS and CDR2 YYNGEE. CDR3 DNA: TGTGCCAGCAGCGTAGGCCTATCGGGACAACCCCAAGAGACCCAGTACTTC. It specifies CASSVGLSGQPQETQYF.

This clone showed up just a few times. The rearrangement links TRBV5-1 to TRBJ1-4, with unresolved D. Per the germline V gene, CDR1 is SGHRS and CDR2 is YFSETQ. The CDR3 has 15 residues. Trimming took 2 bases from V and 8 from J, leaving 16 bases between them. CDR3 sequence reads: CASSFDLGGGEKLFF. The CDR3 DNA sequence: TGCGCCAGCAGCTTTGACCTGGGAGGTGGAGAAAAACTGTTTTTT.

V and J are TRBV10-1 and TRBJ2-7; the D is unclear. Germline V gives CDR1 WNHNN, CDR2 SYGVQD (reference sequence). Between the trimmed V and J ends, which lost 2 bases and 3 bases, there was a span of 11 bases. There are 14 residues in the CDR3. This CDR3 is CASSEHLRGYEQYF. The CDR3 region has the DNA TGCGCCAGCAGTGAGCACTTACGAGGCTACGAGCAGTACTTC.

This sequence joins TRBV4-1 and TRBJ1-2; D is possibly TRBD1 (6 bases). Germline V gives CDR1 MGHRA, CDR2 YSYEKL. There are 15 residues in the CDR3. The V end was cut by 1 base, the J end by 8 bases, with 17 bases between. The CDR3 here is CASSQGGGGAEGYTF. DNA of the CDR3: TGCGCCAGCAGCCAAGGAGGCGGGGGCGCGGAAGGCTACACCTTC.

The CDR3 protein is CASSLLGQGVEGSEKLFF. In nucleotides, the CDR3 is TGTGCCAGCAGCCTTTTGGGACAGGGGGTAGAGGGAAGTGAAAAACTGTTTTTT. V and J are TRBV7-9 and TRBJ1-4; 11 positions agree with TRBD1. The CDR3 is 18 amino acids. Germline CDR1 and CDR2: SEHNR and FQNEAQ (reference sequence). J was trimmed by 7 bases and V by 5 bases; bases with no gene match: 15.